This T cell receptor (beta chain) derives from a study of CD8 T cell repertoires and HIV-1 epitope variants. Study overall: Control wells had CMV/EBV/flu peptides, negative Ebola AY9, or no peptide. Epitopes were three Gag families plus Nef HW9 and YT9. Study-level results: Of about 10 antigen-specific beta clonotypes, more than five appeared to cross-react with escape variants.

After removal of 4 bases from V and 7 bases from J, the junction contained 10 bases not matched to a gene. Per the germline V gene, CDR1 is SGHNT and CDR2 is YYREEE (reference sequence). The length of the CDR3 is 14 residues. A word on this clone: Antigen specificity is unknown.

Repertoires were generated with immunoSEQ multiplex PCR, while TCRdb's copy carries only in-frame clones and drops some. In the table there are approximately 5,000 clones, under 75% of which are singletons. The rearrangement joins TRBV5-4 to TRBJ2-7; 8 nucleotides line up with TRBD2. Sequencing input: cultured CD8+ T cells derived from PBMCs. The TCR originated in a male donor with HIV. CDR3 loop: CASSAGLAVREQYF. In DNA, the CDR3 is TGTGCCAGCAGCGCAGGACTAGCTGTGAGGGAGCAGTACTTC.